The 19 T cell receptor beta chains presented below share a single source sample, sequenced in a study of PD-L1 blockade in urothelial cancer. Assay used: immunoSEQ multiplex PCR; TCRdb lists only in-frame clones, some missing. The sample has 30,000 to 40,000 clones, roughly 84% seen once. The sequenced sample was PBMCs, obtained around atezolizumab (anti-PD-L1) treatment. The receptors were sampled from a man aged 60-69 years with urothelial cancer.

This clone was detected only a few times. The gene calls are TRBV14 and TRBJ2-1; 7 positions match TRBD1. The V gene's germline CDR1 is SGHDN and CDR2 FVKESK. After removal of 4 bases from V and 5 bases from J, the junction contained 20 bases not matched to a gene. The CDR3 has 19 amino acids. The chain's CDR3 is CASSPYFRPTGTVNNEQFF. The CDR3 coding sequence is TGTGCCAGCAGCCCATACTTCAGGCCAACCGGGACAGTGAACAATGAGCAGTTCTTC.

CDR3 nucleotide sequence: TGTGCCAGCAGTGACTCGGGCAGCACAGATACGCAGTATTTT. This codes for CASSDSGSTDTQYF. J is TRBJ2-3 and V is TRBV6-4; the D is unclear. The CDR3 is 14 residues long. Trimming stripped 0 bases from V and 0 bases from J, with 4 bases between. From germline, CDR1 is MRHNA and CDR2 SNTAGT.

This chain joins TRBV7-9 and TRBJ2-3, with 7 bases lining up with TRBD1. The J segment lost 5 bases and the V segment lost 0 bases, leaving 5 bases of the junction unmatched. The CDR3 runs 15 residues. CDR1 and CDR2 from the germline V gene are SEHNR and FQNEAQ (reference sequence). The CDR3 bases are TGTGCCAGCAGCTTAGCGACAGGGTCTAAAGATACGCAGTATTTT. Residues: CASSLATGSKDTQYF.

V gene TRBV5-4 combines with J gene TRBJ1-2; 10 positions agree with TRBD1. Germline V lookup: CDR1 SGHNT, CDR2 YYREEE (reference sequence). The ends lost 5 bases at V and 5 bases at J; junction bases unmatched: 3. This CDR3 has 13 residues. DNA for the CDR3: TGTGCCAGCAGTTGGGACAGGGGATATGGCTACACCTTC. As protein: CASSWDRGYGYTF.

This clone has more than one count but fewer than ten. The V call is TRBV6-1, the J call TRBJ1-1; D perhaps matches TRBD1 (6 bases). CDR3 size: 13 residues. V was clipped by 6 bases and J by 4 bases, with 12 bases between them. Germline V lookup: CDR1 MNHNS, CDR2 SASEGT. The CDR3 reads CASRREQGTEAFF. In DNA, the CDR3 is TGTGCCAGCAGGAGAGAACAGGGCACTGAAGCTTTCTTT.

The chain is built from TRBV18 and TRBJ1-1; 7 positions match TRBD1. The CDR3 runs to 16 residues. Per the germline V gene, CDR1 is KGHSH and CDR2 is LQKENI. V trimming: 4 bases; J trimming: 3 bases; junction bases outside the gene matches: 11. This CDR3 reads CASSHIPVTGDTEAFF. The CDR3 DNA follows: TGTGCCAGCTCACACATTCCAGTTACAGGGGACACTGAAGCTTTCTTT.

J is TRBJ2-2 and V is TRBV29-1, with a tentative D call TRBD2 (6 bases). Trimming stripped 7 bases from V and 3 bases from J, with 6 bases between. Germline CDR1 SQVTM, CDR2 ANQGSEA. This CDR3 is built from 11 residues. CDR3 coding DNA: TGCAGCGGCGGGGACACCGGGGAGCTGTTTTTT. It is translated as CSGGDTGELFF.

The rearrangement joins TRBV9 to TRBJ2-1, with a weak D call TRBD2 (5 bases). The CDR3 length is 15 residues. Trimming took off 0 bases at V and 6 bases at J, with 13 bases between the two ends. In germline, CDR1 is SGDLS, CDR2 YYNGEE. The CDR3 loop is CASSVAEGVVNEQFF. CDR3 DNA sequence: TGTGCCAGCAGCGTAGCCGAGGGAGTCGTCAATGAGCAGTTCTTC.

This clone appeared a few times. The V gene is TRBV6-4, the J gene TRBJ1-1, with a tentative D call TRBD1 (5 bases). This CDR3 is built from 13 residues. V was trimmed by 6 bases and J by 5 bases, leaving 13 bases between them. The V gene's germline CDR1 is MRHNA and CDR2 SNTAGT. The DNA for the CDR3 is TGTGCCAGCAGGGGCCCAGGGCTGACTGAAGCTTTCTTT. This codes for CASRGPGLTEAFF.

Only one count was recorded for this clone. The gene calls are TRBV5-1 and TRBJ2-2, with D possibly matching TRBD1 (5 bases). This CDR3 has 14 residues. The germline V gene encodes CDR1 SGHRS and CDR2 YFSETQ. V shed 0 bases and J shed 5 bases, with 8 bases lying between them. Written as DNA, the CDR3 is TGCGCCAGCAGCTTGGAAGGGGTAACCGGGGAGCTGTTTTTT. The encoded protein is CASSLEGVTGELFF.

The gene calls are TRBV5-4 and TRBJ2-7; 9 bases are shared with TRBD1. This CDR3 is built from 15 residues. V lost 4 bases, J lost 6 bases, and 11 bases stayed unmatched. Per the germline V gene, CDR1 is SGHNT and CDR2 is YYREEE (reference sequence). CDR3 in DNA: TGTGCCAGCAGCGGGTTACAGGGGGCTTCGGGCGAGCAGTACTTC. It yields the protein CASSGLQGASGEQYF.

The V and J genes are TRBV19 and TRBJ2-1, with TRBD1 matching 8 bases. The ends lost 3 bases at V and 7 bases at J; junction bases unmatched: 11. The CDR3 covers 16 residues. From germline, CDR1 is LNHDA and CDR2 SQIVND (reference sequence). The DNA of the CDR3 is TGTGCCAGTAGTATGGTGTGGGACAGGAGAAGGAATGAGCAGTTCTTC. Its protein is CASSMVWDRRRNEQFF.

The CDR3 DNA reads TGTGCCAGCAGCCCTGGGCAGCTCTATGGCTACACCTTC. Amino acids: CASSPGQLYGYTF. The rearrangement joins TRBV5-8 to TRBJ1-2; D is ambiguous. Trimming left V 4 bases short and J 4 bases short, with 11 bases between. The CDR3 spans 13 residues. Germline V lookup: CDR1 SGHTS, CDR2 YDEGEE.

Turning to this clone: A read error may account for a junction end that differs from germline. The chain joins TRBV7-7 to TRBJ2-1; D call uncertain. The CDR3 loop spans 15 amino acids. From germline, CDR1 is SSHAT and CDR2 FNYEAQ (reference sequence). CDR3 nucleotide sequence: TGTGCTAGCAGCTTGCAGACTGGCTATGGCAATGAGCAGTTCTTC. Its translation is CASSLQTGYGNEQFF.

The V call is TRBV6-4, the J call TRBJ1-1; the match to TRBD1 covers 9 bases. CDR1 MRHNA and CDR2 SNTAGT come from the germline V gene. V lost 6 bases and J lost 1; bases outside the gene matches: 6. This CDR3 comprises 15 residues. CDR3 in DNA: TGTGCCAGCAGGCCTGAACAGGGGGCGAACACTGAAGCTTTCTTT. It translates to CASRPEQGANTEAFF.

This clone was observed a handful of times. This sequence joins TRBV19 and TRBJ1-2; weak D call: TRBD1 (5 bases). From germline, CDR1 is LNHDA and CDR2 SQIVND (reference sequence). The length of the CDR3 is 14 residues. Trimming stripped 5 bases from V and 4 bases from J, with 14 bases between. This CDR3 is CASSRGDWSYGYTF. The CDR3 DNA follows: TGTGCCAGTAGTCGGGGGGACTGGAGCTATGGCTACACCTTC.

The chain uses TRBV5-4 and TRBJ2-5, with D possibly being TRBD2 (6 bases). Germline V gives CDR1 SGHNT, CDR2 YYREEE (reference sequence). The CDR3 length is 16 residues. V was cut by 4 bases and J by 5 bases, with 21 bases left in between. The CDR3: CASSRVHSGGGETQYF. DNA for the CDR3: TGTGCCAGCAGCCGAGTCCATTCCGGGGGTGGGGAGACCCAGTACTTC.

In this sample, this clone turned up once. In DNA form, the CDR3 reads TGTGCCAGCGCTGTAGCGGGAGCTTACGAGCAGTACTTC. Translated: CASAVAGAYEQYF. The rearrangement links TRBV6-5 to TRBJ2-7; 9 bases are shared with TRBD2. The V and J ends lost 8 bases and 4 bases, in that order; junction bases with no gene match: 6. CDR3 size: 13 residues. Germline V gene sequence: CDR1 MNHEY, CDR2 SVGAGI.

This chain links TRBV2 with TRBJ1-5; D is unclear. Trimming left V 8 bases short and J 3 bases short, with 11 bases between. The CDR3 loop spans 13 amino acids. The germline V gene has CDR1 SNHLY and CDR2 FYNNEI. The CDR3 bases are TGTGCCAGCGGTCTCGGTCTCAATCAGCCCCAGCATTTT. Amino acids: CASGLGLNQPQHF.